Listed below are T cell receptor beta chains from one sample, sequenced in a study of T cell responses to AZD1222 COVID-19 vaccine. Sequencing was performed with immunoSEQ multiplex PCR; in TCRdb, only in-frame clones are kept and a portion is missing. This table holds about 120,000 clones, roughly 90% found once. The sample was peripheral blood, taken 28 days after the second AZD1222 dose. These receptors were taken from an adult who received the AZD1222 COVID-19 vaccine. Each CDR3 is given with its conserved first and last residue.

j_call v_call cdr3_aa
TRBJ2-7 TRBV6-5 CASSPFRDVYEQYF
TRBJ1-1 TRBV3-1/TRBV3-2 CASSQGKYTEAFF
TRBJ1-5 TRBV28 CASSLPGQQDSNQPQHF
TRBJ2-5 TRBV12-3/TRBV12-4 CASSFRNGGTQYF
TRBJ2-1 TRBV7-2 CASSLAGGFYNEQFF
TRBJ1-5 TRBV6-5 CASSYSRGVGQPQHF
TRBJ1-2 TRBV28 CASSLQQSYGYTF
TRBJ1-6 TRBV9 CASSSSPGWNSPLHF
TRBJ1-1 TRBV11-2 CASSRGTAMNTEAFF
TRBJ2-3 TRBV5-1 CASSSTGTGGTDTQYF
TRBJ1-3 TRBV18 CASSPGKSGNTIYF
TRBJ1-2 TRBV2 CASRPQGNINYGYTF
TRBJ2-2 TRBV6-5 CASSYASGFTGELFF
TRBJ1-6 TRBV28 CATREGSTYNSPLHF
TRBJ2-2 TRBV5-1 CASSRLQSNTGELFF
TRBJ2-1 TRBV11-2 CASRRTSGGWSEQFF
TRBJ2-1 TRBV7-9 CASSLQRGGRNEQFF
TRBJ2-5 TRBV6-2/TRBV6-3 CASSSLRLETQYF
TRBJ1-5 TRBV5-5 CASSSSVPPIEQGGRQPQHF
TRBJ1-2 TRBV19 CASSITGDGGYGYTF
TRBJ1-6 TRBV28 CASSGADRPYNSPLHF
TRBJ1-2 TRBV9 CASSVGEGLGYTF
TRBJ1-1 TRBV12-3/TRBV12-4 CASSAYTEAFF
TRBJ1-6 TRBV19 CASSPDRDNSPLHF
TRBJ1-1 TRBV5-8 CASSFDRGNTEAFF
TRBJ2-5 TRBV9 CASSVEGGRETQYF
TRBJ1-2 TRBV28 CASSLDRINYGYTF
TRBJ1-6 TRBV7-2 CATGGARASPLHF
TRBJ1-3 TRBV7-8 CASSRWVSQAGNTIYF
TRBJ2-6 TRBV7-3 CASSPQVVGANVLTF
TRBJ2-7 TRBV6-1 CASSERGRVLTYEQYF
TRBJ1-5 TRBV19 CASSIQGRGQGGQPQHF
TRBJ1-6 TRBV3-1/TRBV3-2 CASSTGQPNSPLHF
TRBJ1-6 TRBV30 CAWSVQRNSPLHF
TRBJ1-4 TRBV7-9 CASSPRGTGNEKLFF
TRBJ2-2 TRBV19 CASSTRGTGELFF
TRBJ1-1 TRBV24-1 CATSDTPGQGRGDTEAFF
TRBJ1-1 TRBV6-5 CASKVRGWFDTEAFF
TRBJ2-5 TRBV5-6 CASSTQGLETQYF
TRBJ1-2 TRBV12-3/TRBV12-4 CASRRDSSYGYTF
TRBJ2-2 TRBV7-2 CASTRADWGSGNTGELFF
TRBJ1-1 TRBV4-3 CASSVRDRGLNTEAFF
TRBJ1-6 TRBV5-8 CASSLGGLLNSPLHF
TRBJ1-5 TRBV29-1 CSVGTGLGPQHF
TRBJ1-1 TRBV5-4 CASSSQRRGTEAFF
TRBJ2-3 TRBV6-1 CASSEAGGATDTQYF
TRBJ2-3 TRBV6-2/TRBV6-3 CASSTGGGAWVQYF
TRBJ2-2 TRBV30 CAWSSGHGTGELFF
TRBJ2-1 TRBV6-2/TRBV6-3 CASSYLLAGGSIRPNEQFF
TRBJ2-7 TRBV29-1 CSVDGTGRYEQYF
TRBJ2-7 TRBV7-3 CARDRSYEQYF
TRBJ1-1 TRBV3-1/TRBV3-2 CASSWGRFEAFF
TRBJ1-2 TRBV10-2 CASSGEGTYGYTF
TRBJ1-6 TRBV19 CASSIQNSPLHF
TRBJ2-3 TRBV28 CASSLAQTWLQYF
TRBJ2-7 TRBV12-3/TRBV12-4 CASSPTGSEQYF
TRBJ2-7 TRBV21-1 CASSYEQYF
TRBJ2-7 TRBV10-3 CAIRNLQADAMQYF